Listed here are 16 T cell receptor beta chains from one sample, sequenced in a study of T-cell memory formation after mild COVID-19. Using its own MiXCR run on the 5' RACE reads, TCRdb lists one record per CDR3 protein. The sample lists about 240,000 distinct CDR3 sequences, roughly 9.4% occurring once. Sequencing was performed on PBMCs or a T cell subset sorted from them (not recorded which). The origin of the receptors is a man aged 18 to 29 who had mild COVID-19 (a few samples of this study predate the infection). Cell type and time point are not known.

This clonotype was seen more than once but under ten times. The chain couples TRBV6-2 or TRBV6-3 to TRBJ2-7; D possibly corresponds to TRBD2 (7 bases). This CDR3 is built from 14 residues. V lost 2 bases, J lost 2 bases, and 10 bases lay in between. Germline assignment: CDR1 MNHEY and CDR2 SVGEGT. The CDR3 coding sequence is TGTGCCAGCAGTTACGCGGGGGCCCCCTACGAGCAGTACGTC. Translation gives CASSYAGAPYEQYV.

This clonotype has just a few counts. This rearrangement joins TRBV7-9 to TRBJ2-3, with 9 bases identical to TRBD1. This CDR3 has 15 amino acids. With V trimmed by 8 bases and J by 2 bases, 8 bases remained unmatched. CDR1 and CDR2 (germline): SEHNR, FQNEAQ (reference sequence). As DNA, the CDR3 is TGTGCCAGCCAACAGGGGGCCCTTATCACAGATACGCAGTATTTT. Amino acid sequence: CASQQGALITDTQYF.

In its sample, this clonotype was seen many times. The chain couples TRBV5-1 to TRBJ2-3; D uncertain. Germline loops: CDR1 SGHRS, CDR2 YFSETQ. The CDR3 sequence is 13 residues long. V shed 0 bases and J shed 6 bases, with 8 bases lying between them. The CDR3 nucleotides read TGCGCCAGCAGCTTGGCTCAGTTGGATACGCAGTATTTT. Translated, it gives CASSLAQLDTQYF. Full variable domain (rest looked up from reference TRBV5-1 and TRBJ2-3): KAGVTQTPRYLIKTRGQQVTLSCSPISGHRSVSWYQQTPGQGLQFLFEYFSETQRNKGNFPGRFSGRQFSNSRSEMNVSTLELGDSALYLCASSLAQLDTQYFGPGTRLTVL.

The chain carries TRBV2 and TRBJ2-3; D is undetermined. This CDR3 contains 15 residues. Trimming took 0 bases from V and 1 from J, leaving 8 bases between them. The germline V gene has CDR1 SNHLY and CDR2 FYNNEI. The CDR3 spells CASSEAAAGTDTQYF. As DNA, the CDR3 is TGTGCCAGCAGTGAAGCGGCGGCGGGCACAGATACGCAGTATTTT.

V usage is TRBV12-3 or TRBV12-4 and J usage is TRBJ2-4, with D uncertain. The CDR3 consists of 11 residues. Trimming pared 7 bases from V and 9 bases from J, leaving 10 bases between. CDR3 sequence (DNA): TGTGCCAGCAAAAAGGATTCCATTCAGTACTTC. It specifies CASKKDSIQYF.

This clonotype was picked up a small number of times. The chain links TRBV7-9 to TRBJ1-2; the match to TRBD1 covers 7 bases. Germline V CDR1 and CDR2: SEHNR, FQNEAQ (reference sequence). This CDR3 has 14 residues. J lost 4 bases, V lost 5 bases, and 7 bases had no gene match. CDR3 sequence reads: CASSHGQDAYGYTF. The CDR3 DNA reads TGTGCCAGCAGCCATGGACAGGACGCCTATGGCTACACCTTC.

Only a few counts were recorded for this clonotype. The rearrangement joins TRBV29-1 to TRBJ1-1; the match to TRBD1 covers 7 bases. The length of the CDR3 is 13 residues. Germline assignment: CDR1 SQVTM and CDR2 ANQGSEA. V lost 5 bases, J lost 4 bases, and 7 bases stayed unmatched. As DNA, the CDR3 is TGCAGCGTTCCGGACAGGAAGACCACTGAAGCTTTCTTT. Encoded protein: CSVPDRKTTEAFF.

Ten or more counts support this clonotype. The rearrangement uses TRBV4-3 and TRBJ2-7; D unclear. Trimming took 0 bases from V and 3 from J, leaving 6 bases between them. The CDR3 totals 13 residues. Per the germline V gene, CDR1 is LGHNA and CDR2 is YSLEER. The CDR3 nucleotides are TGCGCCAGCAGCCAAGATCTTAACTACGAGCAGTACTTC. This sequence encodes CASSQDLNYEQYF.

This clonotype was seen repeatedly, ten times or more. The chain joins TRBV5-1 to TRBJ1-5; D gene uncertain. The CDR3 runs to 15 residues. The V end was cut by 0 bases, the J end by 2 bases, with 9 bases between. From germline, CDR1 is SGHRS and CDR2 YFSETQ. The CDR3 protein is CASSLEPAGNQPQHF. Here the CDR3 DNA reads TGCGCCAGCAGCTTGGAGCCTGCGGGCAATCAGCCCCAGCATTTT.

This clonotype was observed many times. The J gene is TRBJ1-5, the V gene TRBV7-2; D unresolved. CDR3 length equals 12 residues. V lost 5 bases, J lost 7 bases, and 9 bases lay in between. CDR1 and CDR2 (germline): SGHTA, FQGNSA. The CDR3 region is CASSRDGQPQHF. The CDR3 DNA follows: TGTGCCAGCAGCAGAGACGGGCAGCCCCAGCATTTT. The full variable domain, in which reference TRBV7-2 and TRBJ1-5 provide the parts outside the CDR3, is GAGVSQSPSNKVTEKGKDVELRCDPISGHTALYWYRQSLGQGLEFLIYFQGNSAPDKSGLPSDRFSAERTGGSVSTLTIQRTQQEDSAVYLCASSRDGQPQHFGDGTRLSIL.

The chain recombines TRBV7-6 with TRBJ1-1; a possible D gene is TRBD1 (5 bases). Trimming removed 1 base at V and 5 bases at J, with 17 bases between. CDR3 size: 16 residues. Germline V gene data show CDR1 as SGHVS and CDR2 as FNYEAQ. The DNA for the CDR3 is TGTGCCAGCAGCTTAGGGACAAGGATTGGGAATACTGAAGCTTTCTTT. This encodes CASSLGTRIGNTEAFF.

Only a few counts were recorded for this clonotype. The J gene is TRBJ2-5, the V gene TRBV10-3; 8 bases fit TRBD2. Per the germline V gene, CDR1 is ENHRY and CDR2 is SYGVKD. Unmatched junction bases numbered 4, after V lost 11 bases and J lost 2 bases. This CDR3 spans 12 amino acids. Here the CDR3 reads CASGLEQETQYF. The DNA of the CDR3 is TGTGCCTCGGGACTAGAGCAAGAGACCCAGTACTTC.

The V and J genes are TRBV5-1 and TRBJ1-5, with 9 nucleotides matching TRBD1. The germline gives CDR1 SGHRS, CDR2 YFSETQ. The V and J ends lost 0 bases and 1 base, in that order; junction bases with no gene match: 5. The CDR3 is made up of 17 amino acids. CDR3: CASSLGAGTGSNQPQHF. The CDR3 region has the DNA TGCGCCAGCAGCTTGGGTGCGGGGACAGGGAGCAATCAGCCCCAGCATTTT.

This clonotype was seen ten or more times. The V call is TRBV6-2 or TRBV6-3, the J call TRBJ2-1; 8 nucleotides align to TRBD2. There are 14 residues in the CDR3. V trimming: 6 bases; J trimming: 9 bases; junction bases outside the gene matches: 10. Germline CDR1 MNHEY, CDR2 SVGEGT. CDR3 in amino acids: CASRKTGGPGEQFF. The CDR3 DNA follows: TGTGCCAGCAGAAAAACGGGGGGGCCGGGTGAGCAGTTCTTC.

The CDR3 reads CSVGEGLQNIQYF. The CDR3 DNA reads as TGCAGCGTTGGCGAGGGTCTACAAAACATTCAGTACTTC. This chain connects TRBV29-1 to TRBJ2-4; TRBD2 is a possible D gene (5 bases). V was cut by 4 bases and J by 5 bases, with 12 bases left in between. Germline V gene sequence: CDR1 SQVTM, CDR2 ANQGSEA. This CDR3 has 13 amino acids.

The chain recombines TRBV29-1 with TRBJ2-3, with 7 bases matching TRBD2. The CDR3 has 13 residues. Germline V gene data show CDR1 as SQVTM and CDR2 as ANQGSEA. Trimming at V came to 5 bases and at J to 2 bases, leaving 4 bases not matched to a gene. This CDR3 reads CSVRGGDTDTQYF. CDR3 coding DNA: TGCAGCGTTCGGGGAGGGGACACAGATACGCAGTATTTT.